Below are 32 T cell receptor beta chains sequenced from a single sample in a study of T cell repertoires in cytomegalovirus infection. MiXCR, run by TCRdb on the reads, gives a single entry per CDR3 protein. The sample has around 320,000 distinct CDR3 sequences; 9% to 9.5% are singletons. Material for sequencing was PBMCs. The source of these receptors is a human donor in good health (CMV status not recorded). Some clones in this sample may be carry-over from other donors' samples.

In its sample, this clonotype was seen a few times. The CDR3 DNA reads TGTGCCAGCAGCTTAGGACCGTATCAGCCCCAGCATTTT. Translation gives CASSLGPYQPQHF. This chain connects TRBV7-3 to TRBJ1-5, with no clear D. V was clipped by 2 bases and J by 5 bases, with 7 bases between them. CDR1 and CDR2 from the germline V gene are SGHTA and FQGTGA. There are 13 residues in the CDR3.

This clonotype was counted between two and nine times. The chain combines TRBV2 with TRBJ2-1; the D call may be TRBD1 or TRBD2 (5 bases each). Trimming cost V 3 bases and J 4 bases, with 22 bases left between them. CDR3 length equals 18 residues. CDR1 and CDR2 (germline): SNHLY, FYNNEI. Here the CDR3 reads CASSERGPGKTLYNEQFF. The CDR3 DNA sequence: TGTGCCAGCAGTGAGAGGGGTCCGGGAAAAACCTTATACAATGAGCAGTTCTTC.

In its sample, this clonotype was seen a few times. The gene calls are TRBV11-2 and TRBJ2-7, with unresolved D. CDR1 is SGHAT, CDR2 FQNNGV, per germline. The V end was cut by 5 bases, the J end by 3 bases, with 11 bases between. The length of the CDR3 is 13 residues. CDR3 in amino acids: CASSHLASYEQYF. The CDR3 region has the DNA TGTGCCAGCAGCCACCTCGCGAGCTACGAGCAGTACTTC. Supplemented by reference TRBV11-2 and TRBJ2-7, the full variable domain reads EAGVAQSPRYKIIEKRQSVAFWCNPISGHATLYWYQQILGQGPKLLIQFQNNGVVDDSQLPKDRFSAERLKGVDSTLKIQPAKLEDSAVYLCASSHLASYEQYFGPGTRLTVT.

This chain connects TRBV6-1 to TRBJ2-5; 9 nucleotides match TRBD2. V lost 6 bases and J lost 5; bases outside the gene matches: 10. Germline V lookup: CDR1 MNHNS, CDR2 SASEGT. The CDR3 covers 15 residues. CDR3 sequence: CASRPAGGVTETQYF. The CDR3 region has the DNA TGTGCCAGCAGGCCAGCGGGAGGAGTCACGGAGACCCAGTACTTC.

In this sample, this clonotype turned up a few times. Written as DNA, the CDR3 is TGTGCCAGCAGTTTAAAGGGTAACACCGGGGAGCTGTTTTTT. It is translated as CASSLKGNTGELFF. The chain recombines TRBV6-2 or TRBV6-3 with TRBJ2-2; the D is unclear. This CDR3 is built from 14 residues. V was cut by 4 bases and J by 2 bases, with 8 bases left in between. Germline assignment: CDR1 MNHEY and CDR2 SVGEGT.

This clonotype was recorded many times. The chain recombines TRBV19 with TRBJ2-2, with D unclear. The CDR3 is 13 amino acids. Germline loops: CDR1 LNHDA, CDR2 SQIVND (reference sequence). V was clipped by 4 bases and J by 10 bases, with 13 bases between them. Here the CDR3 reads CASSKKVMSELFF. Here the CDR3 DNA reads TGTGCCAGTAGTAAGAAGGTTATGTCGGAGCTGTTTTTT.

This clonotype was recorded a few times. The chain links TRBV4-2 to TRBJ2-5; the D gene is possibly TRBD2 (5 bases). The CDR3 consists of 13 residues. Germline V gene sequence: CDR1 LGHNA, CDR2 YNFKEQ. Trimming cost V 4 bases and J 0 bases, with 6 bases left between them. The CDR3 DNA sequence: TGTGCCAGCAGCCGGGAGCACCAAGAGACCCAGTACTTC. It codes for CASSREHQETQYF.

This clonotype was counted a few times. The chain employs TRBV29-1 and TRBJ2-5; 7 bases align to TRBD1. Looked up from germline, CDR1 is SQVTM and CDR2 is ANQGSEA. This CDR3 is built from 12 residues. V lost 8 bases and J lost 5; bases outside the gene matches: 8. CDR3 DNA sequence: TGCAGCAAGGCCCAGGGGGATGAGACCCAGTACTTC. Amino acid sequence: CSKAQGDETQYF.

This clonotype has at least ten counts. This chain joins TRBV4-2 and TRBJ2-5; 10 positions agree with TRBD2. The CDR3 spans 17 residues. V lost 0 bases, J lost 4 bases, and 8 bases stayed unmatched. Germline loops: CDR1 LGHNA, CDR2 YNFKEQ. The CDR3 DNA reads TGTGCCAGCAGCCAAGAGGCTAGCGGGAGTGGGACAGAGACCCAGTACTTC. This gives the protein CASSQEASGSGTETQYF.

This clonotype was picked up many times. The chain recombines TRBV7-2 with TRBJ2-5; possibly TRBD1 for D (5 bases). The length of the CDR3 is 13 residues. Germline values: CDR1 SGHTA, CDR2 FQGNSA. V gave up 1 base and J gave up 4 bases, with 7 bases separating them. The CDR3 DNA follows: TGTGCCAGCAGCTTAGGGGGCAGAGAGACCCAGTACTTC. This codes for CASSLGGRETQYF.

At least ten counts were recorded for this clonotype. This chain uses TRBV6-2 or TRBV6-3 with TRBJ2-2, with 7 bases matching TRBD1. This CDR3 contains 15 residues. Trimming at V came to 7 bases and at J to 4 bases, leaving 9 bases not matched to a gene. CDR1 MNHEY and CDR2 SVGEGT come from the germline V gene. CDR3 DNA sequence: TGTGCCAGCACCTCCCGGGACAGACCCACCGGGGAGCTGTTTTTT. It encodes CASTSRDRPTGELFF.

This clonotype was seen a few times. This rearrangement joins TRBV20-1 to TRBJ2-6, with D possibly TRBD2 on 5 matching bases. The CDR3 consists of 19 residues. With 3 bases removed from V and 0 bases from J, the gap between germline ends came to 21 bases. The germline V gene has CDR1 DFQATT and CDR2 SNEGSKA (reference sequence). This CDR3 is CSASNALGNGLSGANVLTF. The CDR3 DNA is TGCAGTGCTAGCAACGCACTAGGGAACGGTCTCTCTGGGGCCAACGTCCTGACTTTC.

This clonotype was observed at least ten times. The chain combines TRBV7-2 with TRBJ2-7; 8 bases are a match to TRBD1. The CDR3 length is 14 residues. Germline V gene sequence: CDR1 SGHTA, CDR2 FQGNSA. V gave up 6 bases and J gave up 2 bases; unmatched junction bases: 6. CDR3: CASRPTGVAYEQYF. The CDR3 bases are TGTGCCAGCAGGCCGACAGGGGTTGCCTACGAGCAGTACTTC.

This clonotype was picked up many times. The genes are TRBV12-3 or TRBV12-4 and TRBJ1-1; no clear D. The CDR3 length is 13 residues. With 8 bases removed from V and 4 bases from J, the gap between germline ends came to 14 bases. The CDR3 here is CASSLASSTEAFF. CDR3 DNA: TGTGCCAGCTCCCTAGCCAGTAGCACTGAAGCTTTCTTT.

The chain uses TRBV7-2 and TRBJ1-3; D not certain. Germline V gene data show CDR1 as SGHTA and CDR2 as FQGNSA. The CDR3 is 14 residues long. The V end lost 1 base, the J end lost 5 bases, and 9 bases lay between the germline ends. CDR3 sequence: CASSLDESRNTIYF. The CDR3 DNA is TGTGCCAGCAGCTTAGACGAAAGCCGAAACACCATATATTTT.

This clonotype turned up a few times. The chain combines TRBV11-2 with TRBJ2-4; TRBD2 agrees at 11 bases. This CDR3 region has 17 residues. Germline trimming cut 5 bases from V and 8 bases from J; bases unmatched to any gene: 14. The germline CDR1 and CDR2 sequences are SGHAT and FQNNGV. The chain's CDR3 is CASSITSGSSSVYIQYF. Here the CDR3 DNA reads TGTGCCAGCAGCATAACTAGCGGGAGTAGTTCAGTATACATTCAGTACTTC.

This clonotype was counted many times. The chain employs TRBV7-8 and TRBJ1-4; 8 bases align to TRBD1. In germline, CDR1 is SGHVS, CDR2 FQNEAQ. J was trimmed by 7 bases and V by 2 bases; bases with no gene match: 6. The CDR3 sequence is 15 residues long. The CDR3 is CASSLSDRAGEKLFF. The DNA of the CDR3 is TGTGCCAGCAGCTTATCGGACAGGGCAGGTGAAAAACTGTTTTTT.

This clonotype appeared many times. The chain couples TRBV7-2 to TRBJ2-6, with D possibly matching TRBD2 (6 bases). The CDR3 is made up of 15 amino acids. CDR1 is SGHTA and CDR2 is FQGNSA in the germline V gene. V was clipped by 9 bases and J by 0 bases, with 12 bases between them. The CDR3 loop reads CARGGRSSGANVLTF. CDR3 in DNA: TGTGCCAGGGGGGGACGGAGCTCTGGGGCCAACGTCCTGACTTTC.

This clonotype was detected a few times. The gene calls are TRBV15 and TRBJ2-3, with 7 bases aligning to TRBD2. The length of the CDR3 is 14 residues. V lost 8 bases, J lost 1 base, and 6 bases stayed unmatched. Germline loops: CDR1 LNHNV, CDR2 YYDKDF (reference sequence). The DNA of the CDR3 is TGTGCCACCGGGGGGGTATCCCGCACAGATACGCAGTATTTT. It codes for CATGGVSRTDTQYF. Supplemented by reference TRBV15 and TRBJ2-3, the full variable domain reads DAMVIQNPRYQVTQFGKPVTLSCSQTLNHNVMYWYQQKSSQAPKLLFHYYDKDFNNEADTPDNFQSRRPNTSFCFLDIRSPGLGDTAMYLCATGGVSRTDTQYFGPGTRLTVL.

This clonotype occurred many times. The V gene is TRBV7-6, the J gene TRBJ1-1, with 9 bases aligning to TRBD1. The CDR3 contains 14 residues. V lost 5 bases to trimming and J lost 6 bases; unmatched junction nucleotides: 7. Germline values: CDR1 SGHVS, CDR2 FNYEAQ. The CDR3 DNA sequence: TGTGCCAGCAGCATACAGGGGGCATTCCCTGAAGCTTTCTTT. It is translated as CASSIQGAFPEAFF.

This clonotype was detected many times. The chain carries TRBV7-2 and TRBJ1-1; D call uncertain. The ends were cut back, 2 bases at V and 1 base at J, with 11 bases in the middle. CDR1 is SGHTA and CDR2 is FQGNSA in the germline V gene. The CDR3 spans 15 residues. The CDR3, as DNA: TGTGCCAGCAGCTTAAAAAGCCTGGGGAACACTGAAGCTTTCTTT. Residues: CASSLKSLGNTEAFF.

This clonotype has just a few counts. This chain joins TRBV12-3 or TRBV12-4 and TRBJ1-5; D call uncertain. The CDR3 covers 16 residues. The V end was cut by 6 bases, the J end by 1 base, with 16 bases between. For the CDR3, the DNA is TGTGCCAGCAGGGGCCGAACCACTACAAGCAATCAGCCCCAGCATTTT. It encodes CASRGRTTTSNQPQHF.

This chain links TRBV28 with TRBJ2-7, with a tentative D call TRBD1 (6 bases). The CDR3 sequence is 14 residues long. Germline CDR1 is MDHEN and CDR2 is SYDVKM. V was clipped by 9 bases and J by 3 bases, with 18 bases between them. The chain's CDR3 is CARTQGILHYEQYF. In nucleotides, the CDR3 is TGTGCCAGAACCCAGGGGATACTTCACTACGAGCAGTACTTC.

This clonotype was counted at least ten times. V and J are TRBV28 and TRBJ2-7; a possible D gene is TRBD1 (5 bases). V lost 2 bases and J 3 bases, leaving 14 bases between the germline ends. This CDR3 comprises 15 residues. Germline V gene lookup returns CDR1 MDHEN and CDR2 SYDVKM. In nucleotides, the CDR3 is TGTGCCAGCAGTTTAGGTGCAGCCAGGGTCTACGAGCAGTACTTC. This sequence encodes CASSLGAARVYEQYF.

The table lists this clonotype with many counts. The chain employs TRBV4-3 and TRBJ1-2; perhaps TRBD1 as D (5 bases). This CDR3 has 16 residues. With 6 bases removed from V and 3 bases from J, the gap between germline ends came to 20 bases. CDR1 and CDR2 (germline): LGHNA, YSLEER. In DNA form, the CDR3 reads TGCGCCAGCAGTCCTTTCCACGACAGCGGCCACTATGGCTACACCTTC. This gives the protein CASSPFHDSGHYGYTF.

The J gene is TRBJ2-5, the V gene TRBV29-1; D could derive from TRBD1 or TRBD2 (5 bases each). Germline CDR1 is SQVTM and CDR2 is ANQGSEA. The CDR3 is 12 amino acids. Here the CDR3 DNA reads TGCGCTGGGACCTGGTTGCAAGAGACCCAGTACTTC. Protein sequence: CAGTWLQETQYF.

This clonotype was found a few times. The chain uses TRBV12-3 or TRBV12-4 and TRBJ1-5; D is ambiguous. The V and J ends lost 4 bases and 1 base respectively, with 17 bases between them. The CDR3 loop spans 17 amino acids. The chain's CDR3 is CASSSSPVGRSNQPQHF. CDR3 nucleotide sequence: TGTGCCAGCAGTTCAAGCCCCGTGGGAAGGAGCAATCAGCCCCAGCATTTT.

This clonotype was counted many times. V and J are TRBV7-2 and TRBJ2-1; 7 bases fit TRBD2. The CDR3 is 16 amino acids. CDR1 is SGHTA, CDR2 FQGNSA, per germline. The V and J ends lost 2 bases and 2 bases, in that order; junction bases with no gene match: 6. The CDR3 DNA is TGTGCCAGCAGCTTACTTCCGGGAGGCGCCTACAATGAGCAGTTCTTC. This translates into CASSLLPGGAYNEQFF.

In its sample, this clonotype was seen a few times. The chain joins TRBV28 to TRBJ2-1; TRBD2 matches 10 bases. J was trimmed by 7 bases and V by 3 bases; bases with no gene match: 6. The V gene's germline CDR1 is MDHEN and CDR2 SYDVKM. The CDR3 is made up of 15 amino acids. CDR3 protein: CASSLLAGDVNEQFF. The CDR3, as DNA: TGTGCCAGCAGTTTGCTAGCGGGAGATGTGAATGAGCAGTTCTTC.

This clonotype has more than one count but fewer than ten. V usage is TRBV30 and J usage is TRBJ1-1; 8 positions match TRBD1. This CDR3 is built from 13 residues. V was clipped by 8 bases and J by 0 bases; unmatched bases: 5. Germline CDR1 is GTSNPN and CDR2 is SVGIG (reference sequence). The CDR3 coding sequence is TGTGCCGTACGGGACAGGCTGAACACTGAAGCTTTCTTT. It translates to CAVRDRLNTEAFF.

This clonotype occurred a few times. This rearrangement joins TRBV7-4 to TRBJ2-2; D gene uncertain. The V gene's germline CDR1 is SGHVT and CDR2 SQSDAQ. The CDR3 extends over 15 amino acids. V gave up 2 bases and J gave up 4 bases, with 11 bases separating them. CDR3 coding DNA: TGTGCCAGCAGCTTAAAGCAGCTCATCACCGGGGAGCTGTTTTTT. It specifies CASSLKQLITGELFF. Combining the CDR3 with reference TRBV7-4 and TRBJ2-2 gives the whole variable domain GAGVSQSPRYKVAKRGRDVALRCDSISGHVTLYWYRQTLGQGSEVLTYSQSDAQRDKSGRPSGRFSAERPERSVSTLKIQRTEQGDSAVYLCASSLKQLITGELFFGEGSRLTVL.

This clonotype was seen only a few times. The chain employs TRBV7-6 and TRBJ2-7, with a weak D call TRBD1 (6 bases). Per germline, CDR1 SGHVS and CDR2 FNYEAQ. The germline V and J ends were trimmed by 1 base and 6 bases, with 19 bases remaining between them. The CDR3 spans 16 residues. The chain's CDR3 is CASSLVPQGVLGEQYF. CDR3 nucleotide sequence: TGTGCCAGCAGCTTAGTCCCACAGGGCGTTCTGGGCGAGCAGTACTTC.